This T cell receptor beta chain comes out of a study of T cells in Graves' hyperthyroidism and ophthalmopathy. In this sample, this clonotype turned up many times. As yet, its antigen is unknown. Notes on the study in general: Blood also showed most of the thyroid clonotypes that were expanded above 0.001. Median prediction lead before ophthalmopathy onset was 5 to 7 months with the model. A model built on 13 V-J features separated ophthalmopathy from stable hyperthyroidism.

Researchers barred patients who had uncontrolled infection, other autoimmune disease, pregnancy or lactation. RNA transcripts were the template for amplifying TCR beta CDR3 regions. The HTBI primer set served for first-round RT-PCR of the TCR CDR3. TCRdb processed the multiplex PCR reads anew with MiXCR; each CDR3 protein has one entry. This sample has just under 750,000 distinct CDR3 sequences, with approximately 36% found just once. The J segment lost 4 bases and the V segment lost 5 bases, leaving 6 bases of the junction unmatched. The CDR3 has 13 residues. Germline V gene data show CDR1 as SQVTM and CDR2 as ANQGSEA.

V and J are TRBV29-1 and TRBJ2-5; 8 bases agree with TRBD2. This receptor was obtained from a woman aged 40 to 50 with Graves' hyperthyroidism. Sequenced: blood. CDR3 sequence (DNA): TGCAGCGTTTCGGGGGGGCCGGGAGAGACCCAGTACTTC. Amino acid sequence: CSVSGGPGETQYF.